The 15 T cell receptor beta chains below all came from one sample that was sequenced in a study of PD-1 blockade in classical Hodgkin lymphoma. The data were produced by immunoSEQ multiplex PCR, yet TCRdb's version contains in-frame clones alone and is incomplete. This sample has 20,000 to 25,000 clones, with around 94% found just once. As to time point: newly diagnosed, previously untreated cHL patient sample. The material sequenced was peripheral blood mononuclear cells (PBMCs). Receptor source: a human donor with classical Hodgkin lymphoma.

The chain is built from TRBV30 and TRBJ1-4; D remains ambiguous. The V gene's germline CDR1 is GTSNPN and CDR2 SVGIG (reference sequence). The germline V and J ends were trimmed by 3 bases and 7 bases, with 12 bases remaining between them. The CDR3 contains 13 residues. CDR3 amino acids: CAWSSPGFEKLFF. For the CDR3, the DNA is TGTGCCTGGAGCTCCCCGGGGTTTGAAAAACTGTTTTTT.

This rearrangement joins TRBV6-5 to TRBJ1-2, with D tentatively TRBD1 (5 bases). The V end was cut by 6 bases, the J end by 3 bases, with 8 bases between. The CDR3 length is 12 residues. Germline values: CDR1 MNHEY, CDR2 SVGAGI. The CDR3 DNA sequence: TGTGCCAGCAGGGAGGGGCACTATGGCTACACCTTC. Protein product: CASREGHYGYTF.

This clone was counted only a few times. The chain joins TRBV9 to TRBJ1-1; D might be TRBD1 (6 bases). V was clipped by 3 bases and J by 2 bases, with 14 bases between them. CDR1 and CDR2 (germline): SGDLS, YYNGEE. The CDR3 is 15 residues long. CDR3 sequence (DNA): TGTGCCAGCAGCGCGGGGGCAGGGCTAAACACTGAAGCTTTCTTT. This gives the protein CASSAGAGLNTEAFF.

V and J are TRBV5-4 and TRBJ2-1; 14 bases match TRBD2. The J segment lost 5 bases and the V segment lost 4 bases, leaving 11 bases of the junction unmatched. The CDR3 has 18 residues. Germline loops: CDR1 SGHNT, CDR2 YYREEE (reference sequence). CDR3 in DNA: TGTGCCAGCAGCCCTATAGGGACTAGCGGGGGCATCAACAATGAGCAGTTCTTC. It encodes CASSPIGTSGGINNEQFF. The variable domain in full, with the rest retrieved from reference TRBV5-4 and TRBJ2-1, is ETGVTQSPTHLIKTRGQQVTLRCSSQSGHNTVSWYQQALGQGPQFIFQYYREEENGRGNFPPRFSGLQFPNYSSELNVNALELDDSALYLCASSPIGTSGGINNEQFFGPGTRLTVL.

This chain links TRBV4-2 with TRBJ2-3, with 12 positions matching TRBD2. The J segment lost 0 bases and the V segment lost 3 bases, leaving 10 bases of the junction unmatched. Germline V gene sequence: CDR1 LGHNA, CDR2 YNFKEQ. There are 19 residues in the CDR3. CDR3 sequence (DNA): TGTGCCAGCAGCCAGATCCTAGCGGGGGGGCAAACTAGCACAGATACGCAGTATTTT. It is translated as CASSQILAGGQTSTDTQYF.

In DNA, the CDR3 is TGCGCCAGCAGCTTGGGGCCCGAGGTTAATCAGCCCCAGCATTTT. It encodes CASSLGPEVNQPQHF. The rearrangement joins TRBV5-1 to TRBJ1-5; D is unclear. Germline values: CDR1 SGHRS, CDR2 YFSETQ. This CDR3 spans 15 amino acids. V lost 0 bases to trimming and J lost 4 bases, with 11 bases between them.

This chain uses TRBV7-8 with TRBJ2-7; TRBD1 agrees at 11 bases. Germline V gene data show CDR1 as SGHVS and CDR2 as FQNEAQ. Losses at the gene ends were 4 bases for V and 6 bases for J; bases not matched to a gene: 5. The CDR3 spans 14 residues. The CDR3 DNA follows: TGTGCCAGCAGCTCCCGGACAGGGGGCGTCGAGCAGTACTTC. Amino acid sequence: CASSSRTGGVEQYF.

This rearrangement joins TRBV5-1 to TRBJ2-6; D is ambiguous. Germline loops: CDR1 SGHRS, CDR2 YFSETQ. V was cut by 4 bases and J by 1 base, with 30 bases left in between. The CDR3 consists of 22 residues. The CDR3 region is CASSDHTPTGRDLQSGANVLTF. The CDR3 DNA follows: TGCGCCAGCAGCGACCACACCCCTACCGGACGAGACTTACAATCTGGGGCCAACGTCCTGACTTTC. Full variable domain (remainder filled in from reference TRBV5-1 and TRBJ2-6): KAGVTQTPRYLIKTRGQQVTLSCSPISGHRSVSWYQQTPGQGLQFLFEYFSETQRNKGNFPGRFSGRQFSNSRSEMNVSTLELGDSALYLCASSDHTPTGRDLQSGANVLTFGAGSRLTVL.

In DNA, the CDR3 is TGCAGCGTTCTCGGACTAGCGGAGTTCTTC. Translating gives CSVLGLAEFF. V is TRBV29-1 and J is TRBJ2-1, with TRBD2 matching 10 bases. This CDR3 comprises 10 residues. The junction had 3 bases not matched to a gene; V was cut back by 5 bases and J by 14 bases. Per the germline V gene, CDR1 is SQVTM and CDR2 is ANQGSEA.

This chain joins TRBV10-2 and TRBJ2-7, with D possibly called TRBD1 or TRBD2 (5 bases each). V was shortened by 7 bases and J by 2 bases, with 18 bases between the two germline ends. Germline V gene lookup returns CDR1 WSHSY and CDR2 SAAADI. The CDR3 runs 15 residues. The chain's CDR3 is CASNQVGTGPYEQYF. The CDR3 DNA reads as TGCGCCAGCAACCAGGTCGGGACCGGACCCTACGAGCAGTACTTC.

The rearrangement uses TRBV6-6 and TRBJ2-2; TRBD1 agrees at 11 bases. After removal of 6 bases from V and 7 bases from J, the junction contained 7 bases not matched to a gene. CDR3 length: 15 amino acids. CDR1 is MNHNY and CDR2 is SVGAGI in the germline V gene (reference sequence). For the CDR3, the DNA is TGTGCCAGCAGCTTGGACAGGGGGCGAGGCGGGGAGCTGTTTTTT. Protein: CASSLDRGRGGELFF.

The rearrangement uses TRBV5-4 and TRBJ1-2; D is perhaps TRBD1 (5 bases). Germline CDR1 reads SGHNT; CDR2 reads YYREEE (reference sequence). The CDR3 is made up of 14 amino acids. V was pared by 5 bases and J by 4 bases, with 15 bases between. The CDR3 sequence: CASSTDNGIYGYTF. As DNA, the CDR3 is TGTGCCAGCAGTACGGACAATGGGATCTATGGCTACACCTTC.

The rearrangement joins TRBV5-6 to TRBJ1-1; TRBD1 matches 7 bases. CDR3 length equals 14 residues. The V and J ends lost 3 bases and 0 bases, in that order; junction bases with no gene match: 2. Germline CDR1 SGHDT, CDR2 YYEEEE. CDR3: CASSYGTVNTEAFF. CDR3 DNA sequence: TGTGCCAGCAGCTACGGGACAGTGAACACTGAAGCTTTCTTT.

Here the CDR3 reads CSVALGGGRGETQYF. The CDR3, as DNA: TGCAGCGTTGCACTCGGAGGGGGGAGGGGAGAGACCCAGTACTTC. The V and J genes are TRBV29-1 and TRBJ2-5, with D possibly TRBD2 on 7 matching bases. V was shortened by 4 bases and J by 4 bases, with 19 bases between the two germline ends. The CDR3 runs 15 residues. Germline V gene sequence: CDR1 SQVTM, CDR2 ANQGSEA.

V usage is TRBV11-2 and J usage is TRBJ2-5; 8 bases agree with TRBD2. The CDR3 extends over 16 amino acids. The trim removed 1 base at V and 2 bases at J, leaving 6 bases unmatched. CDR1 SGHAT and CDR2 FQNNGV come from the germline V gene. The CDR3 DNA is TGTGCCAGCAGCTTAGTTAATGCGGGGGGACAAGAGACCCAGTACTTC. This gives the protein CASSLVNAGGQETQYF. The full variable domain, completed using reference TRBV11-2 and TRBJ2-5, is EAGVAQSPRYKIIEKRQSVAFWCNPISGHATLYWYQQILGQGPKLLIQFQNNGVVDDSQLPKDRFSAERLKGVDSTLKIQPAKLEDSAVYLCASSLVNAGGQETQYFGPGTRLLVL.